A single sample is the source of the 21 T cell receptor beta chains below, sequenced in a study of post-analysis software for immune sequencing data. Whole-study findings and limits: TRBV5-6, TRBV5-1 and TRBV20-1 belonged to a set of a handful of TRBV segments that were more frequent in patients than controls.

Antigens for these TCRs are unknown. Unique molecular identifiers were present in the TCR beta cDNA libraries. TCRdb ran MiXCR on the PCR reads and lists one entry per CDR3 protein. This repertoire shows hundreds of thousands of distinct CDR3 sequences, less than 35% found once; its top ten account for roughly 0.54%. Material: blood. These receptors all stem from a girl aged 10 to 17 with multiple sclerosis.

This clonotype was observed a few times. The CDR3 here is CSATTASNQPQHF. CDR3 DNA: TGCAGTGCTACCACAGCTAGCAATCAGCCCCAGCATTTT. The gene calls are TRBV20-1 and TRBJ1-5; the D is unclear. CDR1 and CDR2 from the germline V gene are DFQATT and SNEGSKA (reference sequence). This CDR3 comprises 13 residues. The germline V and J ends were trimmed by 4 bases and 0 bases, with 7 bases remaining between them.

The rearrangement links TRBV20-1 to TRBJ2-4, with 8 bases that match TRBD2. The DNA end favors TRBJ2-7, so the J call may be wrong. The CDR3 runs 12 residues. Looked up from germline, CDR1 is DFQATT and CDR2 is SNEGSKA (reference sequence). The CDR3 here is CGVCETSAEQYF. CDR3 in DNA: TGCGGTGTGTGCGAGACTAGCGCCGAGCAGTACTTC.

This clonotype was recorded a few times. V gene TRBV24-1 combines with J gene TRBJ2-3, with 16 bases matching TRBD2. CDR1 is KGHDR, CDR2 SFDVKD, per germline. The CDR3 has 20 residues. J lost 4 bases, V lost 9 bases, and 18 bases had no gene match. As DNA, the CDR3 is TGTGCCACCTCCGCGTCGACCGGGACTAGCGGGAGGGACCCTTCAGATACGCAGTATTTT. This sequence encodes CATSASTGTSGRDPSDTQYF.

The CDR3: CASSSYSLQGQETQYF. In nucleotides, the CDR3 is TGTGCCAGCAGCTCCTATTCCCTTCAGGGACAAGAGACCCAGTACTTC. This chain uses TRBV7-2 with TRBJ2-5, with D maybe TRBD1 (5 bases). CDR1 and CDR2 (germline): SGHTA, FQGNSA. Trimming pared 4 bases from V and 2 bases from J, leaving 17 bases between. This CDR3 spans 16 amino acids.

This rearrangement joins TRBV20-1 to TRBJ2-1; a weak D match, TRBD1 (7 bases). V dropped 0 bases and J dropped 6 bases, with 15 bases sitting between them. From germline, CDR1 is DFQATT and CDR2 SNEGSKA (reference sequence). The CDR3 consists of 15 residues. CDR3 region: CSARDVWQGGNEQFF. The CDR3 DNA reads as TGCAGTGCTAGAGATGTATGGCAGGGGGGCAATGAGCAGTTCTTC.

The CDR3 bases are TGCAGTGCTAGGCTCCGATCCGTCTATGAGCAGTTCTTC. It translates to CSARLRSVYEQFF. V gene TRBV20-1 combines with J gene TRBJ2-1; no clear D. This CDR3 is built from 13 residues. The V gene lost 3 bases and the J gene lost 8 bases, with 14 bases spanning the gap. Germline-derived CDR1 and CDR2 are DFQATT and SNEGSKA (reference sequence).

This clonotype appeared a few times. This sequence joins TRBV20-1 and TRBJ1-1; D call uncertain. The germline gives CDR1 DFQATT, CDR2 SNEGSKA (reference sequence). Trimming took 4 bases from V and 2 from J, leaving 17 bases between them. This CDR3 has 15 amino acids. CDR3 region: CSAMRPFLLNTEAFF. CDR3 sequence (DNA): TGCAGTGCTATGAGACCCTTTTTATTAAACACTGAAGCTTTCTTT.

This clonotype was counted a few times. CDR3 bases: TGTGCCAGCCGAGGGGGGGCAGGGTATTCCCTCTATGGCTACACCTTC. Residues: CASRGGAGYSLYGYTF. The chain links TRBV28 to TRBJ1-2; D might be TRBD1 (6 bases). The ends were cut back, 8 bases at V and 4 bases at J, with 23 bases in the middle. The CDR3 has 16 residues. In germline, CDR1 is MDHEN, CDR2 SYDVKM.

This clonotype was recorded once. The chain employs TRBV5-1 and TRBJ2-5; unclear D gene. Trimming cost V 2 bases and J 1 base, with 9 bases left between them. Germline values: CDR1 SGHRS, CDR2 YFSETQ. This CDR3 has 14 amino acids. CDR3 region: CASSLAQAQETQYF. The CDR3 nucleotides read TGCGCCAGCAGCTTAGCCCAGGCCCAAGAGACCCAGTACTTC.

This clonotype was seen a handful of times. The chain combines TRBV20-1 with TRBJ2-7; no firm D call. Between the trimmed V and J ends, which lost 6 bases and 3 bases, there was a span of 15 bases. CDR1 and CDR2 from the germline V gene are DFQATT and SNEGSKA (reference sequence). This CDR3 contains 13 residues. In DNA form, the CDR3 reads TGCAGTGCGAAGGCACTCCAACACTACGAGCAGTACTTC. Encoded protein: CSAKALQHYEQYF.

Only a few counts were recorded for this clonotype. DNA of the CDR3: TGCAGTGCCCCGATCCCGACTAGCGGAACCTACAATGAGCAGTTCTTC. Translated: CSAPIPTSGTYNEQFF. The chain links TRBV20-1 to TRBJ2-1, with TRBD2 identical over 9 bases. CDR1 is DFQATT and CDR2 is SNEGSKA in the germline V gene (reference sequence). Germline trimming cut 6 bases from V and 2 bases from J; bases unmatched to any gene: 11. CDR3 length: 16 residues.

The rearrangement joins TRBV10-1 to TRBJ2-3, with TRBD1 identical over 7 bases. The junction had 6 bases not matched to a gene; V was cut back by 3 bases and J by 6 bases. Germline lookup yields CDR1 WNHNN and CDR2 SYGVQD (reference sequence). This CDR3 spans 14 amino acids. DNA for the CDR3: TGCGCCAGCAGTGATTTACAGGGGAGCGATACGCAGTATTTT. This translates into CASSDLQGSDTQYF.

Turning to this clonotype: With a much larger clone just one base away, this may be a read error. This chain connects TRBV5-5 to TRBJ2-7; D call uncertain. The V gene's germline CDR1 is SGHKS and CDR2 YYEKEE (reference sequence). V was pared by 0 bases and J by 7 bases, with 14 bases between. The CDR3 is 14 residues long. CDR3 amino acids: CASSLVLVYNEQYF. CDR3 coding DNA: TGTGCCAGCAGCTTGGTTCTAGTCTACAATGAGCAGTACTTC.

This chain connects TRBV28 to TRBJ2-3; 9 bases agree with TRBD1. CDR1 MDHEN and CDR2 SYDVKM come from the germline V gene. This CDR3 contains 15 residues. V gave up 6 bases and J gave up 1 base; unmatched junction bases: 5. DNA of the CDR3: TGTGCCAGCAGCAAACAGGGGGCGGGCACAGATACGCAGTATTTT. Its protein product is CASSKQGAGTDTQYF. The full variable domain, completed using reference TRBV28 and TRBJ2-3, is DVKVTQSSRYLVKRTGEKVFLECVQDMDHENMFWYRQDPGLGLRLIYFSYDVKMKEKGDIPEGYSVSREKKERFSLILESASTNQTSMYLCASSKQGAGTDTQYFGPGTRLTVL.

Note on this clonotype: The CDR3 end shows no conserved phenylalanine or tryptophan, and so a read error is likely. The V gene is TRBV4-1, the J gene TRBJ2-3, with D possibly TRBD2 on 5 matching bases. The CDR3 sequence is 16 residues long. Trimming took 1 base from V and 3 from J, leaving 14 bases between them. Germline V gives CDR1 MGHRA, CDR2 YSYEKL. Here the CDR3 DNA reads TGCGCCAGCAGCCAAGTAACCGGGATCATGACAGATACGCAGTATTTG. It codes for CASSQVTGIMTDTQYL.

This chain joins TRBV2 and TRBJ2-3, with D perhaps matching TRBD1 (5 bases). Germline CDR1 and CDR2: SNHLY and FYNNEI. Trimming took off 5 bases at V and 13 bases at J, with 10 bases between the two ends. This CDR3 is built from 10 residues. CDR3: CASSSQGEYF. The CDR3 coding sequence is TGTGCCAGCAGTTCCCAAGGGGAGTATTTT.

This clonotype came up a few times. One end of the junction varies from germline; a read error may be responsible. V usage is TRBV29-1 and J usage is TRBJ2-7; 8 bases line up with TRBD1. The V gene's germline CDR1 is SQVTM and CDR2 ANQGSEA. The CDR3 runs 11 residues. Here the CDR3 DNA reads TGCAGCGTGCAGGGGGCCTACGGGCAGTACTTC. It encodes CSVQGAYGQYF.

Worth noting for this clonotype: At one end the junction does not follow the germline gene, possibly because of a read error. DNA for the CDR3: TGCAGCGTTGAAAAGGAGACAGGTACGCAGTATTTT. It is translated as CSVEKETGTQYF. The chain is built from TRBV29-1 and TRBJ2-3, with D maybe TRBD1 (6 bases). This CDR3 has 12 residues. CDR1 SQVTM and CDR2 ANQGSEA come from the germline V gene.

The genes are TRBV4-1 and TRBJ2-7; D gene unclear. The germline V and J ends were trimmed by 0 bases and 6 bases, with 9 bases remaining between them. Germline V gene sequence: CDR1 MGHRA, CDR2 YSYEKL. This CDR3 is 13 amino acids long. In DNA form, the CDR3 reads TGCGCCAGCAGCCAAGATCTTCGCAGCGAGCAGTACTTC. Amino acids: CASSQDLRSEQYF.

CDR3 sequence (DNA): TGTGCCATCAATTCGGGGAGGAATGAGCAGTTCTTC. It codes for CAINSGRNEQFF. This sequence joins TRBV10-3 and TRBJ2-1; possibly TRBD2 for D (6 bases). V was trimmed by 7 bases and J by 7 bases, leaving 11 bases between them. Germline-derived CDR1 and CDR2 are ENHRY and SYGVKD. This CDR3 has 12 residues.

This chain connects TRBV9 to TRBJ2-1, with a weak D call TRBD2 (6 bases). Trimming removed 3 bases from V and 2 bases from J, with 18 bases in between. The CDR3 covers 17 residues. In germline, CDR1 is SGDLS, CDR2 YYNGEE. CDR3 region: CASSGGAGGRTYNEQFF. The CDR3 DNA sequence: TGTGCCAGCAGCGGTGGAGCCGGAGGGCGCACCTACAATGAGCAGTTCTTC.